Sequencing of this T cell receptor (beta chain) was carried out in a study of cytotoxic CD8 clonotypes in ibrutinib-treated CLL. Findings and caveats of the study: Clonality measured at baseline exceeded age-matched healthy donors, tracking circulating CD8+ T-cell counts.

TCR beta libraries used roughly 1.9 micrograms of DNA from cryopreserved PBMCs. A word on this clone: The antigen is undetermined.

This table comes from immunoSEQ multiplex PCR, and its TCRdb copy is limited to in-frame clones, with some not included. The table records approximately 120,000 clones, roughly 80% of them present only once. From germline, CDR1 is SGHAT and CDR2 FQNNGV. With V trimmed by 5 bases and J by 6 bases, 10 bases remained unmatched. The CDR3 is 15 residues long. The sequences come from PBMCs, collected after 24 months of ibrutinib treatment. V is TRBV11-2 and J is TRBJ2-3; TRBD1 aligns across 8 bases. The clonotype comes from a human donor with chronic lymphocytic leukemia. The DNA of the CDR3 is TGTGCCAGCAGCGTAACAGGGGGACCTTTGGATACGCAGTATTTT. Translating it yields CASSVTGGPLDTQYF.